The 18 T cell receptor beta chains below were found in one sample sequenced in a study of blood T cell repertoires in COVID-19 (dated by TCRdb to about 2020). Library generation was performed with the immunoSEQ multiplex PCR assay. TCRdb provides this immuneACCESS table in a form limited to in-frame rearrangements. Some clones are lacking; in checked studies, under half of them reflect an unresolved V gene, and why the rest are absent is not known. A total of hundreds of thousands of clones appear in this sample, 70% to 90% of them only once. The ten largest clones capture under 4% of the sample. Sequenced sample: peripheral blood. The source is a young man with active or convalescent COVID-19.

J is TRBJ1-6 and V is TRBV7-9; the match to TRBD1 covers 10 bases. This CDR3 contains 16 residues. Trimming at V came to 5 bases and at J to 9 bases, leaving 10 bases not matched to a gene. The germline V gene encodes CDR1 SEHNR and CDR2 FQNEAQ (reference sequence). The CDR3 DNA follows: TGTGCCAGCAGCCCCTCGGGACAGGGGTTGAGTTCACCCCTCCACTTT. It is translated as CASSPSGQGLSSPLHF.

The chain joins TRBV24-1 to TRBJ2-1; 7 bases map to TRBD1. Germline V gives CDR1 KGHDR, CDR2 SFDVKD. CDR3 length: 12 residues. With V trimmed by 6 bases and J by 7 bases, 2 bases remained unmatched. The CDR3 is CATSTRGNEQFF. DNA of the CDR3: TGTGCCACCAGTACCAGGGGGAATGAGCAGTTCTTC.

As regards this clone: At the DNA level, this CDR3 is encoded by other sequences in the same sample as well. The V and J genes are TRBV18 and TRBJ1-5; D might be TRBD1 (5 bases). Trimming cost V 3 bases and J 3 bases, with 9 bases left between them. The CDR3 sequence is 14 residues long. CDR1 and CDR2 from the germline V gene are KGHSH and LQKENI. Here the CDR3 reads CASSPQGSNQPQHF. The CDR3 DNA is TGTGCCAGCTCACCCCAGGGATCCAATCAGCCCCAGCATTTT. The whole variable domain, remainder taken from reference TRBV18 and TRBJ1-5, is NAGVMQNPRHLVRRRGQEARLRCSPMKGHSHVYWYRQLPEEGLKFMVYLQKENIIDESGMPKERFSAEFPKEGPSILRIQQVVRGDSAAYFCASSPQGSNQPQHFGDGTRLSIL.

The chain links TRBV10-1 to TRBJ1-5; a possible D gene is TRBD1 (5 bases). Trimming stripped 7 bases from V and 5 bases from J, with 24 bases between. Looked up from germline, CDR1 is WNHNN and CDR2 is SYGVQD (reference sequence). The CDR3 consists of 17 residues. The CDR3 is CASKSETPGEGDQPQHF. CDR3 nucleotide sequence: TGCGCCAGCAAAAGTGAGACTCCAGGTGAAGGGGATCAGCCCCAGCATTTT.

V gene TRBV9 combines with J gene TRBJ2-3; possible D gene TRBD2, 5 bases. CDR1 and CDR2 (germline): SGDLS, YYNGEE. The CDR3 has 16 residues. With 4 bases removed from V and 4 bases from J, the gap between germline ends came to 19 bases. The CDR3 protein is CASSKSPSYRADTQYF. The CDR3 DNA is TGTGCCAGCAGCAAATCCCCTAGCTACCGGGCAGATACGCAGTATTTT.

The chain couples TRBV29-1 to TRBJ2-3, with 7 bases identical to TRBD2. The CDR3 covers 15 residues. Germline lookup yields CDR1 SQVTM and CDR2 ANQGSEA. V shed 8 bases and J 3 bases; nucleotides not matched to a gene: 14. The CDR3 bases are TGCAGCATGACGGGACTCCCCGGGAGGACAGATACGCAGTATTTT. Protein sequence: CSMTGLPGRTDTQYF.

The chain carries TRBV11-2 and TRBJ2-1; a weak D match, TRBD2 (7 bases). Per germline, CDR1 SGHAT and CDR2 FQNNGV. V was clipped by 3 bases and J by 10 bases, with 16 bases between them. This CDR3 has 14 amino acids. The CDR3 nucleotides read TGTGCCAGCAGCTTTCCCGGGGGGCTCGAGGAGCAGTTCTTC. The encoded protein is CASSFPGGLEEQFF. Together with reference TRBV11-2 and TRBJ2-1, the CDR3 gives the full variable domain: EAGVAQSPRYKIIEKRQSVAFWCNPISGHATLYWYQQILGQGPKLLIQFQNNGVVDDSQLPKDRFSAERLKGVDSTLKIQPAKLEDSAVYLCASSFPGGLEEQFFGPGTRLTVL.

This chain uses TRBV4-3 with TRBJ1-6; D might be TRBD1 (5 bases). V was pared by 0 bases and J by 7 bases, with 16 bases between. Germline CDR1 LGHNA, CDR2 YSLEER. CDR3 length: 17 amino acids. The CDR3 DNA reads TGCGCCAGCAGCCAAGATAGGGGAGGGACGGGAAATTCACCCCTCCACTTT. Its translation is CASSQDRGGTGNSPLHF.

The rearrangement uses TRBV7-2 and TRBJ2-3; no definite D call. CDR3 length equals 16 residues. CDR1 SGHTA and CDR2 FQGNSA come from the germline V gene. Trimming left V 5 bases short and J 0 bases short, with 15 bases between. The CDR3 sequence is CASSPEGGFSTDTQYF. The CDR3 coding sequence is TGTGCCAGCAGCCCGGAAGGCGGATTCAGCACAGATACGCAGTATTTT.

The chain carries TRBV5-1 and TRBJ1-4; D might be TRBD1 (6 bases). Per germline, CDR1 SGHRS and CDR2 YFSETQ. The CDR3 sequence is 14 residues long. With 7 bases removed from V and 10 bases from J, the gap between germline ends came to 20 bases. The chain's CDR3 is CASLRDMTLGKLFF. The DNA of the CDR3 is TGCGCCAGCCTCCGGGACATGACTCTCGGAAAACTGTTTTTT.

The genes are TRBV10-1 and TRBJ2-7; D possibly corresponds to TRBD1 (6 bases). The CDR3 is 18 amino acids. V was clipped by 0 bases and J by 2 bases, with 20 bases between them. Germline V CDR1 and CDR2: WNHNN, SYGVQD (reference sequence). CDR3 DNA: TGCGCCAGCAGTGAGTCGACAGGTATCGCGCGCGAAACCTACGAGCAGTACTTC. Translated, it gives CASSESTGIARETYEQYF.

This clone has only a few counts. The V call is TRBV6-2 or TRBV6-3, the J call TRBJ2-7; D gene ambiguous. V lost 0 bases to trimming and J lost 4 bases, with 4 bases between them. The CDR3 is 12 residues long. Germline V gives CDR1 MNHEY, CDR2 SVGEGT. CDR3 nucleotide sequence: TGTGCCAGCAGTTACTCCTATTACGAGCAGTACTTC. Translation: CASSYSYYEQYF.

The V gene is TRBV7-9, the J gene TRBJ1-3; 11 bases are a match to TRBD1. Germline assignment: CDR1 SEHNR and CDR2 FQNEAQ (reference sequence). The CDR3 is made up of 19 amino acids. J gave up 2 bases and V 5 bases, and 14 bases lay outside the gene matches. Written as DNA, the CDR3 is TGTGCCAGCAGCACCACGAGATTCGGGACAGGGGGTACTGGAAACACCATATATTTT. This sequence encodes CASSTTRFGTGGTGNTIYF.

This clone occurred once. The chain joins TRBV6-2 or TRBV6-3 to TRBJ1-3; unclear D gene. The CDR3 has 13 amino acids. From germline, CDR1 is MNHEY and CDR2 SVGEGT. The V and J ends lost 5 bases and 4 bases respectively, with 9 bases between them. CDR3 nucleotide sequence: TGTGCCAGCAGTCCCGGGATCGGAAACACCATATATTTT. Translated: CASSPGIGNTIYF.

CDR3 sequence (DNA): TGTGCCAGCAGCCCGGAGTCGGGGATTAATGAAAAACTGTTTTTT. Translating it yields CASSPESGINEKLFF. The chain uses TRBV5-4 and TRBJ1-4; D is unresolved. CDR1 and CDR2 from the germline V gene are SGHNT and YYREEE (reference sequence). The CDR3 is 15 residues long. V lost 4 bases, J lost 4 bases, and 14 bases lay in between.

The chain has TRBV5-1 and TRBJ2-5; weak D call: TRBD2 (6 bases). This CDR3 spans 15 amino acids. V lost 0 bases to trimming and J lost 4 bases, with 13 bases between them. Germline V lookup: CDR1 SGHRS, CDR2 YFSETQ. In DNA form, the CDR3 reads TGCGCCAGCAGCTTGGAATCTCCGGGAGTAGAGACCCAGTACTTC. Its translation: CASSLESPGVETQYF.

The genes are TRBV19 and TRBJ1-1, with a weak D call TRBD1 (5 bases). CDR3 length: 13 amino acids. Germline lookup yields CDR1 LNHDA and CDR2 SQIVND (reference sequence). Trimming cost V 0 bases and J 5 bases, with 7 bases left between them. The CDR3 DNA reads TGTGCCAGTAGTATAGACAGGGAAACTGAAGCTTTCTTT. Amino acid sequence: CASSIDRETEAFF. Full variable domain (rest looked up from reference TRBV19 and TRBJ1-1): DGGITQSPKYLFRKEGQNVTLSCEQNLNHDAMYWYRQDPGQGLRLIYYSQIVNDFQKGDIAEGYSVSREKKESFPLTVTSAQKNPTAFYLCASSIDRETEAFFGQGTRLTVV.

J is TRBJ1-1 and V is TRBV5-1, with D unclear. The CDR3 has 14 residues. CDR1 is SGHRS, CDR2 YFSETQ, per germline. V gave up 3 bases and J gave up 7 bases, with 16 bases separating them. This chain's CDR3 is CASSYSWQAYEAFF. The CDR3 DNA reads TGCGCCAGCAGCTACTCGTGGCAGGCTTATGAAGCTTTCTTT.